The 28 T cell receptor beta chains listed next were all sequenced from one sample in a study of shared clonotypes between healthy human individuals. CD8 cells classed as naive were CD45RO-negative and positively selected for CCR7, excluding terminally differentiated effector memory CD45RA+ cells. Profiled with immunoSEQ multiplex PCR; TCRdb holds only in-frame clones, not every one. The repertoire includes under 2,000,000 clones, about 95% of them detected once, and less than 1.5% sits in the top ten. Material: naive CD8+ T cells sorted from blood. The receptors here all came from a man aged 18 to 29 in good health.

V is TRBV28 and J is TRBJ1-1; D not resolved. The CDR3 sequence is 14 residues long. Trimming stripped 2 bases from V and 2 bases from J, with 9 bases between. In germline, CDR1 is MDHEN, CDR2 SYDVKM. In nucleotides, the CDR3 is TGTGCCAGCAGTTTACCCAGACTTAACACTGAAGCTTTCTTT. Protein product: CASSLPRLNTEAFF.

The V gene is TRBV27, the J gene TRBJ2-7, with TRBD2 identical over 9 bases. The CDR3 length is 17 residues. Trimming cost V 0 bases and J 2 bases; bases outside gene matches: 8. Germline loops: CDR1 MNHEY, CDR2 SMNVEV (reference sequence). Here the CDR3 reads CASSLSPWREGAYEQYF. The CDR3 region has the DNA TGTGCCAGCAGTTTATCCCCCTGGCGGGAGGGTGCCTACGAGCAGTACTTC.

Only one count was recorded for this clone. The chain couples TRBV11-2 to TRBJ2-7; 12 nucleotides line up with TRBD2. The V segment lost 2 bases and the J segment 4 bases; nucleotides outside the gene matches: 6. This CDR3 has 16 amino acids. Germline V gene data show CDR1 as SGHAT and CDR2 as FQNNGV. The CDR3 is CASSLYPGTSGYEQYF. Written as DNA, the CDR3 is TGTGCCAGCAGCTTATACCCCGGGACTAGCGGGTACGAGCAGTACTTC. The entire variable domain, with the rest obtained from reference TRBV11-2 and TRBJ2-7, is as follows: EAGVAQSPRYKIIEKRQSVAFWCNPISGHATLYWYQQILGQGPKLLIQFQNNGVVDDSQLPKDRFSAERLKGVDSTLKIQPAKLEDSAVYLCASSLYPGTSGYEQYFGPGTRLTVT.

The chain has TRBV29-1 and TRBJ2-3; D gene ambiguous. This CDR3 has 14 amino acids. V dropped 4 bases and J dropped 2 bases, with 13 bases sitting between them. CDR1 SQVTM and CDR2 ANQGSEA come from the germline V gene. The DNA for the CDR3 is TGCAGCGTTGGGGTGGGGATCGACACAGATACGCAGTATTTT. This translates into CSVGVGIDTDTQYF.

This clone was seen a single time. The chain carries TRBV14 and TRBJ1-2; no definite D call. Trimming pared 2 bases from V and 6 bases from J, leaving 10 bases between. CDR3 length equals 13 residues. Germline-derived CDR1 and CDR2 are SGHDN and FVKESK. The chain's CDR3 is CASSQYGIDGYTF. The CDR3 region has the DNA TGTGCCAGCAGCCAATATGGCATTGATGGCTACACCTTC.

The rearrangement joins TRBV6-5 to TRBJ2-3, with 10 bases identical to TRBD1. The V gene end was trimmed by 8 bases and the J gene end by 2 bases; junction bases not matched to a gene: 1. There are 13 residues in the CDR3. The germline V gene encodes CDR1 MNHEY and CDR2 SVGAGI. The CDR3 DNA sequence: TGTGCCAGCGGGACAGGGGCCACAGATACGCAGTATTTT. It specifies CASGTGATDTQYF.

This chain joins TRBV4-1 and TRBJ2-7, with D uncertain. This CDR3 contains 13 residues. Trimming took 6 bases from V and 2 from J, leaving 11 bases between them. Per germline, CDR1 MGHRA and CDR2 YSYEKL. The CDR3 sequence: CASSLGSTYEQYF. Here the CDR3 DNA reads TGCGCCAGCAGTTTGGGCAGCACCTACGAGCAGTACTTC.

V usage is TRBV6-1 and J usage is TRBJ2-3; no firm D call. V was cut by 4 bases and J by 7 bases, with 12 bases left in between. This CDR3 has 13 amino acids. CDR1 is MNHNS and CDR2 is SASEGT in the germline V gene. CDR3 amino acids: CASSAPLSYTQYF. The CDR3 DNA follows: TGTGCCAGCAGTGCGCCCTTATCCTATACGCAGTATTTT.

The CDR3 DNA sequence: TGTGCCAGCAGTCTGGGACCGACAGAAGAGGATTCACCCCTCCACTTT. Its protein product is CASSLGPTEEDSPLHF. The chain has TRBV28 and TRBJ1-6; a possible D gene is TRBD1 (5 bases). V lost 5 bases and J lost 8, with 19 bases in between. There are 16 residues in the CDR3. Looked up from germline, CDR1 is MDHEN and CDR2 is SYDVKM.

The V call is TRBV5-6, the J call TRBJ2-7, with 9 bases matching TRBD1. Per the germline V gene, CDR1 is SGHDT and CDR2 is YYEEEE. CDR3 length: 12 amino acids. Trimming cost V 4 bases and J 10 bases; bases outside gene matches: 6. CDR3 nucleotides: TGTGCCAGCAGCACCGGGACAGGGTATCAGTACTTC. Translating it yields CASSTGTGYQYF.

CDR3 protein: CASSETGVGQETQYF. As DNA, the CDR3 is TGTGCCAGCAGCGAGACAGGGGTAGGACAAGAGACCCAGTACTTC. The rearrangement joins TRBV9 to TRBJ2-5, with 8 bases identical to TRBD1. Germline assignment: CDR1 SGDLS and CDR2 YYNGEE. The CDR3 sequence is 15 residues long. With 3 bases clipped from V and 2 bases from J, the junction kept 6 bases outside the gene matches.

V gene TRBV9 combines with J gene TRBJ2-3; TRBD1 matches at 7 bases. This CDR3 is 13 amino acids long. V dropped 5 bases and J dropped 6; count of bases not matched to a gene: 6. In germline, CDR1 is SGDLS, CDR2 YYNGEE. The CDR3 loop is CASRTGPGDTQYF. In nucleotides, the CDR3 is TGTGCCAGCAGGACAGGGCCCGGGGATACGCAGTATTTT.

The chain recombines TRBV18 with TRBJ2-3; either TRBD1 or TRBD2 may fit D (5 bases each). The V and J ends lost 4 bases and 6 bases respectively, with 35 bases between them. Germline values: CDR1 KGHSH, CDR2 LQKENI. The CDR3 extends over 21 amino acids. In DNA, the CDR3 is TGTGCCAGCTCACGACGTTTTGTGGGAGAGGGGCAAAGAGGGCACATGGATACGCAGTATTTT. Protein: CASSRRFVGEGQRGHMDTQYF.

This clone was counted a single time. V is TRBV27 and J is TRBJ2-7, with TRBD2 matching over 11 bases. The CDR3 is made up of 15 amino acids. The junction had 5 bases not matched to a gene; V was cut back by 5 bases and J by 2 bases. Germline lookup yields CDR1 MNHEY and CDR2 SMNVEV (reference sequence). This CDR3 reads CASSTTSGRPYEQYF. The CDR3 region has the DNA TGTGCCAGCAGTACCACTAGCGGGAGACCCTACGAGCAGTACTTC.

The J gene is TRBJ1-2, the V gene TRBV28; maybe TRBD1 (5 bases). There are 14 residues in the CDR3. In germline, CDR1 is MDHEN, CDR2 SYDVKM. Trimming removed 2 bases from V and 3 bases from J, with 10 bases in between. This chain's CDR3 is CASSLGPGDYGYTF. The CDR3 DNA reads TGTGCCAGCAGTTTAGGGCCGGGGGACTATGGCTACACCTTC.

The V call is TRBV30, the J call TRBJ2-7; D may be TRBD1 or TRBD2 (5 bases each). Germline lookup yields CDR1 GTSNPN and CDR2 SVGIG (reference sequence). The CDR3 has 13 residues. V lost 5 bases, J lost 3 bases, and 14 bases lay in between. CDR3 coding DNA: TGTGCCTGGGCCCCCGGGACGGACTACGAGCAGTACTTC. Protein product: CAWAPGTDYEQYF.

V is TRBV7-2 and J is TRBJ2-1; 7 bases match TRBD2. Trimming at V came to 4 bases and at J to 6 bases, leaving 6 bases not matched to a gene. Germline assignment: CDR1 SGHTA and CDR2 FQGNSA. This CDR3 region has 14 residues. This chain's CDR3 is CASSSEASGNEQFF. As DNA, the CDR3 is TGTGCCAGCAGCTCAGAGGCTAGCGGCAATGAGCAGTTCTTC.

V is TRBV16 and J is TRBJ2-1; D might be TRBD2 (6 bases). Germline V lookup: CDR1 KGHSY, CDR2 FQNENV. The CDR3 is made up of 14 amino acids. V was shortened by 4 bases and J by 6 bases, with 13 bases between the two germline ends. CDR3 in DNA: TGTGCCAGCAGCCCCGGACTAACCTCCAATGAGCAGTTCTTC. Its translation is CASSPGLTSNEQFF.

Of note for this clone: The sample holds other DNA sequences that translate to the same CDR3. This chain connects TRBV6-5 to TRBJ1-2; the D is unclear. V lost 0 bases, J lost 4 bases, and 9 bases lay in between. Germline CDR1 is MNHEY and CDR2 is SVGAGI. This CDR3 spans 14 amino acids. The CDR3 loop is CASSYSGEGYGYTF. In nucleotides, the CDR3 is TGTGCCAGCAGTTACTCTGGGGAGGGCTATGGCTACACCTTC.

The chain combines TRBV11-2 with TRBJ2-7; D is unclear. Germline CDR1 SGHAT, CDR2 FQNNGV. Trimming stripped 1 base from V and 5 bases from J, with 12 bases between. This CDR3 comprises 14 residues. This CDR3 reads CASSLVGPGHEQYF. The CDR3 coding sequence is TGTGCCAGCAGCTTAGTGGGTCCGGGCCACGAGCAGTACTTC.

The chain joins TRBV10-3 to TRBJ2-2; D might be TRBD2 (6 bases). The length of the CDR3 is 16 residues. Trimming shortened V by 3 bases and J by 0 bases, and 11 bases separated the two germline ends. Germline V gives CDR1 ENHRY, CDR2 SYGVKD. The CDR3, as DNA: TGTGCCATCAGTGAACAACGGGAGACGAACACCGGGGAGCTGTTTTTT. It codes for CAISEQRETNTGELFF.

The chain employs TRBV27 and TRBJ2-5, with D tentatively TRBD2 (6 bases). V lost 7 bases, J lost 5 bases, and 17 bases lay in between. Germline CDR1 reads MNHEY; CDR2 reads SMNVEV (reference sequence). The CDR3 spans 14 residues. The CDR3 coding sequence is TGTGCCAGCACCCAGTTTGGGGGGATGGAGACCCAGTACTTC. Encoded protein: CASTQFGGMETQYF.

The V and J genes are TRBV5-6 and TRBJ1-4; 8 bases fit TRBD1. With 6 bases clipped from V and 7 bases from J, the junction kept 5 bases outside the gene matches. The CDR3 contains 13 residues. Per the germline V gene, CDR1 is SGHDT and CDR2 is YYEEEE. CDR3 loop: CASTTGGIEKLFF. CDR3 coding DNA: TGTGCCAGCACCACAGGGGGGATTGAAAAACTGTTTTTT.

This sequence joins TRBV4-3 and TRBJ2-1; perhaps TRBD2 as D (5 bases). The CDR3 sequence is 18 residues long. Trimming pared 0 bases from V and 0 bases from J, leaving 15 bases between. Germline CDR1 reads LGHNA; CDR2 reads YSLEER. CDR3 region: CASSQDRARLHSYNEQFF. The CDR3 region has the DNA TGCGCCAGCAGCCAAGATCGCGCGAGACTACACTCCTACAATGAGCAGTTCTTC.

V gene TRBV5-1 combines with J gene TRBJ1-1; D is uncertain. The V and J ends lost 0 bases and 4 bases respectively, with 13 bases between them. The CDR3 sequence is 15 residues long. Germline loops: CDR1 SGHRS, CDR2 YFSETQ. The CDR3 DNA is TGCGCCAGCAGCTTGGATTGGTGGGCCAGCACTGAAGCTTTCTTT. Amino acids: CASSLDWWASTEAFF.

The chain couples TRBV7-2 to TRBJ1-2, with 7 bases lining up with TRBD1. V dropped 5 bases and J dropped 0; count of bases not matched to a gene: 6. Germline assignment: CDR1 SGHTA and CDR2 FQGNSA. The CDR3 is 15 residues long. This CDR3 is CASSGWDSSNYGYTF. The CDR3 DNA reads as TGTGCCAGCAGCGGATGGGACAGTTCTAACTATGGCTACACCTTC. Full variable domain (remainder filled in from reference TRBV7-2 and TRBJ1-2): GAGVSQSPSNKVTEKGKDVELRCDPISGHTALYWYRQSLGQGLEFLIYFQGNSAPDKSGLPSDRFSAERTGGSVSTLTIQRTQQEDSAVYLCASSGWDSSNYGYTFGSGTRLTVV.

This clone showed up just once. This rearrangement joins TRBV11-2 to TRBJ2-5; unclear D gene. The germline V gene encodes CDR1 SGHAT and CDR2 FQNNGV. This CDR3 has 15 residues. Trimming cost V 7 bases and J 1 base, with 16 bases left between them. The CDR3: CASMLTPGLQETQYF. Written as DNA, the CDR3 is TGTGCCAGCATGCTAACCCCGGGCCTCCAAGAGACCCAGTACTTC.

This rearrangement joins TRBV25-1 to TRBJ2-5, with D possibly TRBD1 on 6 matching bases. Germline V gene sequence: CDR1 MGHDK, CDR2 SYGVNS. The CDR3 runs to 15 residues. V was trimmed by 3 bases and J by 4 bases, leaving 15 bases between them. This chain's CDR3 is CASSDPKTGTETQYF. The CDR3 nucleotides read TGTGCCAGCAGTGACCCAAAAACAGGGACAGAGACCCAGTACTTC.